Below, 26 T cell receptor beta chains from the same sample are listed, as sequenced in a study of blood T cell repertoires in COVID-19. Some clones are missing from TCRdb's copy, which holds only in-frame ones; the method was immunoSEQ multiplex PCR. The sample has 130,000 or so clones, 70% to 90% seen once. Sequencing was performed on peripheral blood. The receptors were gathered from a man in his fifties with acute or convalescent COVID-19.

The chain is built from TRBV24-1 and TRBJ2-3; D possibly corresponds to TRBD1 (6 bases). V dropped 4 bases and J dropped 1 base, with 11 bases sitting between them. The CDR3 runs to 15 residues. Germline V gives CDR1 KGHDR, CDR2 SFDVKD. The CDR3 bases are TGTGCCACCAGTGAACCAGGGGACGGCACAGATACGCAGTATTTT. Its translation is CATSEPGDGTDTQYF.

The chain recombines TRBV6-5 with TRBJ1-2; D remains unclear. Germline CDR1 and CDR2: MNHEY and SVGAGI. The CDR3 covers 14 residues. With 5 bases removed from V and 4 bases from J, the gap between germline ends came to 14 bases. In DNA form, the CDR3 reads TGTGCCAGCAGTAGGAATAATGGAGTCTATGGCTACACCTTC. Encoded protein: CASSRNNGVYGYTF.

This clone was detected only once. The V call is TRBV28, the J call TRBJ2-3; TRBD1 aligns across 9 bases. Trimming removed 4 bases from V and 4 bases from J; junction bases left unmatched: 6. The length of the CDR3 is 15 residues. Germline CDR1 is MDHEN and CDR2 is SYDVKM. Here the CDR3 reads CASSWNRGQADTQYF. In DNA form, the CDR3 reads TGTGCCAGCAGTTGGAACAGGGGGCAAGCAGATACGCAGTATTTT.

The chain combines TRBV5-1 with TRBJ2-5; D unclear. V lost 0 bases and J 2 bases, leaving 5 bases between the germline ends. This CDR3 is 13 amino acids long. CDR1 is SGHRS and CDR2 is YFSETQ in the germline V gene. The CDR3: CASSLDRQETQYF. CDR3 DNA: TGCGCCAGCAGCTTGGACCGGCAAGAGACCCAGTACTTC.

V and J are TRBV9 and TRBJ2-5, with 10 positions matching TRBD2. The J segment lost 1 base and the V segment lost 1 base, leaving 4 bases of the junction unmatched. The CDR3 has 16 residues. Germline loops: CDR1 SGDLS, CDR2 YYNGEE. This CDR3 is CASSVSTSGVQETQYF. The CDR3 region has the DNA TGTGCCAGCAGCGTAAGCACTAGCGGGGTCCAAGAGACCCAGTACTTC.

DNA of the CDR3: TGCGCCAGCAGCTTGGTCGGGATAGCGGGGGGTGTAGATACGCAGTATTTT. Its protein product is CASSLVGIAGGVDTQYF. This chain joins TRBV5-1 and TRBJ2-3; TRBD2 matches 10 bases. The CDR3 sequence is 17 residues long. V was pared by 0 bases and J by 5 bases, with 9 bases of the junction left unmatched. CDR1 is SGHRS and CDR2 is YFSETQ in the germline V gene.

This chain uses TRBV7-2 with TRBJ1-1; D is unresolved. Trimming removed 5 bases from V and 4 bases from J, with 11 bases in between. The CDR3 runs to 13 residues. Germline CDR1 SGHTA, CDR2 FQGNSA. The chain's CDR3 is CASSNRGVTEAFF. The CDR3, as DNA: TGTGCCAGCAGCAACCGGGGAGTCACTGAAGCTTTCTTT. Full variable domain (outside the CDR3, taken from reference TRBV7-2 and TRBJ1-1): GAGVSQSPSNKVTEKGKDVELRCDPISGHTALYWYRQSLGQGLEFLIYFQGNSAPDKSGLPSDRFSAERTGGSVSTLTIQRTQQEDSAVYLCASSNRGVTEAFFGQGTRLTVV.

V and J are TRBV18 and TRBJ1-4; D is unresolved. Trimming shortened V by 3 bases and J by 7 bases, and 9 bases separated the two germline ends. The CDR3 has 13 residues. Germline CDR1 reads KGHSH; CDR2 reads LQKENI. The CDR3 coding sequence is TGTGCCAGCTCACCCGGCCGGGGTGAAAAACTGTTTTTT. Translation gives CASSPGRGEKLFF.

The chain recombines TRBV4-1 with TRBJ2-3; the match to TRBD2 covers 13 bases. Trimming took 5 bases from V and 2 from J; bases not matched to a gene: 10. This CDR3 has 18 amino acids. Germline CDR1 is MGHRA and CDR2 is YSYEKL. CDR3 sequence reads: CASSNLPGTSGITDTQYF. DNA for the CDR3: TGCGCCAGCAGCAACCTACCCGGGACTAGCGGGATCACAGATACGCAGTATTTT.

The V call is TRBV15, the J call TRBJ1-2; 7 bases fit TRBD1. The V gene end was trimmed by 0 bases and the J gene end by 5 bases; junction bases not matched to a gene: 3. CDR3 size: 14 residues. CDR1 and CDR2 from the germline V gene are LNHNV and YYDKDF (reference sequence). The CDR3: CATSRDEGAYGYTF. Here the CDR3 DNA reads TGTGCCACCAGCAGAGATGAGGGGGCGTATGGCTACACCTTC.

The rearrangement joins TRBV19 to TRBJ2-3, with TRBD2 as a possible D gene (5 bases). Trimming pared 7 bases from V and 0 bases from J, leaving 14 bases between. The CDR3 loop spans 15 amino acids. Germline V lookup: CDR1 LNHDA, CDR2 SQIVND (reference sequence). The CDR3 region has the DNA TGTGCCAGTACCAAATCGAGGGTTAGCACAGATACGCAGTATTTT. Amino acids: CASTKSRVSTDTQYF. Full variable domain (outside the CDR3, taken from reference TRBV19 and TRBJ2-3): DGGITQSPKYLFRKEGQNVTLSCEQNLNHDAMYWYRQDPGQGLRLIYYSQIVNDFQKGDIAEGYSVSREKKESFPLTVTSAQKNPTAFYLCASTKSRVSTDTQYFGPGTRLTVL.

This chain uses TRBV6-1 with TRBJ1-5; a weak D match, TRBD1 (5 bases). Trimming stripped 4 bases from V and 5 bases from J, with 18 bases between. The CDR3 has 16 residues. Germline V gives CDR1 MNHNS, CDR2 SASEGT. The CDR3: CASSVLVGQGYQPQHF. DNA for the CDR3: TGTGCCAGCAGTGTCTTGGTGGGGCAGGGATATCAGCCCCAGCATTTT.

The chain combines TRBV6-5 with TRBJ1-6, with 8 bases aligning to TRBD1. Looked up from germline, CDR1 is MNHEY and CDR2 is SVGAGI. CDR3 length: 16 amino acids. The J segment lost 7 bases and the V segment lost 2 bases, leaving 7 bases of the junction unmatched. CDR3 region: CASSYQGQVSNSPLHF. CDR3 nucleotides: TGTGCCAGCAGTTACCAGGGACAGGTGTCAAATTCACCCCTCCACTTT.

This clone is a singleton in its sample. The V gene is TRBV3-1 (or the pseudogene TRBV3-2), the J gene TRBJ1-6, with a weak D call TRBD1 (6 bases). This CDR3 spans 14 amino acids. Germline V gene data show CDR1 as LGHDT and CDR2 as YNNKEL (reference sequence). With 0 bases removed from V and 13 bases from J, the gap between germline ends came to 13 bases. The CDR3 DNA follows: TGTGCCAGCAGCCAAGAAGGCGACAGGAGGCCCCTCCACTTT. It specifies CASSQEGDRRPLHF.

The chain recombines TRBV5-1 with TRBJ2-5, with D possibly TRBD2 on 5 matching bases. V was clipped by 7 bases and J by 9 bases, with 22 bases between them. The CDR3 loop spans 14 amino acids. From germline, CDR1 is SGHRS and CDR2 YFSETQ. In DNA form, the CDR3 reads TGCGCCAGCGGCCGGGAACATACGGACTCGGCCCAGTACTTC. Amino acids: CASGREHTDSAQYF.

This sequence joins TRBV12-2 and TRBJ2-7; no check of the table's D call, TRBD2, against the DNA was made. TRBV12-2 is a listed pseudogene. This CDR3 has 15 amino acids. CDR3 region: CASRLGTSGTYEQYF. DNA for the CDR3: TGTGCAAGTCGCTTAGGGACTAGCGGAACCTACGAGCAGTACTTC.

The chain employs TRBV5-1 and TRBJ2-1; 8 bases agree with TRBD2. The germline CDR1 and CDR2 sequences are SGHRS and YFSETQ. There are 14 residues in the CDR3. V was clipped by 4 bases and J by 5 bases; unmatched bases: 5. CDR3: CASSLLGGDNEQFF. In DNA form, the CDR3 reads TGCGCCAGCAGCCTCCTCGGGGGGGACAATGAGCAGTTCTTC.

V usage is TRBV19 and J usage is TRBJ1-5; TRBD1 might be the D (6 bases). The germline gives CDR1 LNHDA, CDR2 SQIVND (reference sequence). The CDR3 is made up of 14 amino acids. V was clipped by 6 bases and J by 7 bases, with 16 bases between them. CDR3 sequence: CASSYKQGGQPQHF. Written as DNA, the CDR3 is TGTGCCAGTAGCTACAAACAGGGAGGGCAGCCCCAGCATTTT.

This clone was detected a few times. The chain has TRBV3-1 (or the pseudogene TRBV3-2) and TRBJ2-1; TRBD2 aligns across 7 bases. J was trimmed by 5 bases and V by 9 bases; bases with no gene match: 16. This CDR3 is built from 16 residues. Per the germline V gene, CDR1 is LGHDT and CDR2 is YNNKEL (reference sequence). The CDR3 DNA follows: TGTGCCAGTAGGGACTTTACCGGGACTACAGACAATGAGCAGTTCTTC. Its protein is CASRDFTGTTDNEQFF.

The V call is TRBV7-9, the J call TRBJ1-1; TRBD1 agrees at 8 bases. This CDR3 has 11 amino acids. CDR1 SEHNR and CDR2 FQNEAQ come from the germline V gene (reference sequence). V was clipped by 5 bases and J by 10 bases; unmatched bases: 3. The CDR3 here is CASSRGQGAFF. The CDR3, as DNA: TGTGCCAGCAGCCGCGGACAGGGAGCTTTCTTT. The entire variable domain, with the rest obtained from reference TRBV7-9 and TRBJ1-1, is as follows: DTGVSQNPRHKITKRGQNVTFRCDPISEHNRLYWYRQTLGQGPEFLTYFQNEAQLEKSRLLSDRFSAERPKGSFSTLEIQRTEQGDSAMYLCASSRGQGAFFGQGTRLTVV.

The chain joins TRBV2 to TRBJ2-1, with D unresolved. Germline V lookup: CDR1 SNHLY, CDR2 FYNNEI. CDR3 length: 14 amino acids. V was shortened by 3 bases and J by 5 bases, with 11 bases between the two germline ends. The CDR3 nucleotides are TGTGCCAGCAGTGAGTTGAGCTACCACAATGAGCAGTTCTTC. This codes for CASSELSYHNEQFF.

The chain recombines TRBV20-1 with TRBJ2-2; 7 bases align to TRBD2. CDR1 is DFQATT and CDR2 is SNEGSKA in the germline V gene (reference sequence). With V trimmed by 5 bases and J by 6 bases, 6 bases remained unmatched. This CDR3 has 13 residues. The CDR3 sequence: CSARGTIAGELFF. CDR3 DNA sequence: TGCAGTGCTCGTGGGACTATAGCCGGGGAGCTGTTTTTT.

The chain links TRBV6-5 to TRBJ1-2; unclear D gene. V lost 9 bases and J lost 1, with 12 bases in between. The CDR3 has 13 residues. Per germline, CDR1 MNHEY and CDR2 SVGAGI. This CDR3 is CASRKGSNYGYTF. The CDR3 DNA sequence: TGTGCCAGTCGAAAAGGGAGTAACTATGGCTACACCTTC.

The chain joins TRBV7-3 to TRBJ1-2; D is ambiguous. V was pared by 3 bases and J by 6 bases, with 11 bases between. This CDR3 has 13 amino acids. Germline CDR1 reads SGHTA; CDR2 reads FQGTGA. The CDR3 sequence: CASSFRGGDGYTF. Here the CDR3 DNA reads TGTGCCAGCAGCTTCCGGGGTGGCGATGGCTACACCTTC.

The chain has TRBV30 and TRBJ1-2; D may be TRBD1 (5 bases). CDR3 size: 13 residues. Trimming shortened V by 3 bases and J by 8 bases, and 16 bases separated the two germline ends. CDR1 is GTSNPN, CDR2 SVGIG, per germline (reference sequence). The CDR3, as DNA: TGTGCCTGGAGCCCAACAGGCCCGCGGGGCTACACCTTC. This encodes CAWSPTGPRGYTF.

The rearrangement uses TRBV5-1 and TRBJ1-1; no clear D gene. Deletions cut 1 base from V and 3 bases from J, with 16 bases between. The germline gives CDR1 SGHRS, CDR2 YFSETQ. The CDR3 consists of 16 residues. The CDR3 coding sequence is TGCGCCAGCAGCTTGTTTTTCACGGGAGATGACACTGAAGCTTTCTTT. Its protein product is CASSLFFTGDDTEAFF.